This entry lists 23 T cell receptor beta chains sequenced from one sample in a study of identical twins. TCRdb analysed the 5' RACE reads with MiXCR anew, one entry per CDR3 protein. The data hold 1.5 million to 2 million distinct CDR3 sequences, with 32% observed a single time. Sequences were obtained from cord blood. These receptors all come from a newborn girl in good health.

This clonotype has more than one count but fewer than ten. V is TRBV20-1 and J is TRBJ2-3, with a tentative D call TRBD2 (6 bases). Trimming left V 4 bases short and J 4 bases short, with 15 bases between. The CDR3 loop spans 14 amino acids. Per the germline V gene, CDR1 is DFQATT and CDR2 is SNEGSKA (reference sequence). CDR3 residues: CSAIGTFAPDTQYF. The CDR3 DNA follows: TGCAGTGCTATCGGGACTTTTGCCCCAGATACGCAGTATTTT.

This clonotype has just a few counts. J is TRBJ2-7 and V is TRBV20-1; no clear D. Trimming shortened V by 6 bases and J by 2 bases, and 14 bases separated the two germline ends. The CDR3 contains 13 residues. Germline V lookup: CDR1 DFQATT, CDR2 SNEGSKA (reference sequence). CDR3 in amino acids: CSATEGITYEQYF. The DNA for the CDR3 is TGCAGTGCCACCGAAGGGATCACCTACGAGCAGTACTTC.

This clonotype has more than one count but fewer than ten. The chain combines TRBV7-6 with TRBJ2-3; the D gene is possibly TRBD2 (6 bases). The germline V gene encodes CDR1 SGHVS and CDR2 FNYEAQ. This CDR3 comprises 16 residues. V was shortened by 1 base and J by 4 bases, with 15 bases between the two germline ends. DNA of the CDR3: TGTGCCAGCAGCTTAGAGTCCGGGAGTTTCCCAGATACGCAGTATTTT. Protein sequence: CASSLESGSFPDTQYF.

The chain is built from TRBV11-2 and TRBJ2-3; D is possibly TRBD2 (5 bases). The CDR3 is 17 residues long. Trimming stripped 0 bases from V and 0 bases from J, with 13 bases between. Germline CDR1 reads SGHAT; CDR2 reads FQNNGV. This CDR3 is CASSLEQFRTSTDTQYF. For the CDR3, the DNA is TGTGCCAGCAGCTTAGAACAATTCCGGACTAGCACAGATACGCAGTATTTT.

V is TRBV29-1 and J is TRBJ2-7; TRBD2 is a possible D gene (6 bases). Germline loops: CDR1 SQVTM, CDR2 ANQGSEA. CDR3 length: 13 amino acids. The V end was cut by 4 bases, the J end by 3 bases, with 13 bases between. The CDR3 loop is CSVGGGIIYEQYF. The DNA for the CDR3 is TGCAGCGTTGGAGGCGGGATCATCTACGAGCAGTACTTC.

This clonotype occurred once. The rearrangement links TRBV3-1 to TRBJ2-2, with D unresolved. V gave up 4 bases and J gave up 4 bases, with 7 bases separating them. Germline lookup yields CDR1 LGHDT and CDR2 YNNKEL (reference sequence). This CDR3 region has 13 residues. The CDR3 spells CASSPTTTGELFF. DNA for the CDR3: TGTGCCAGCAGCCCAACGACCACCGGGGAGCTGTTTTTT.

This clonotype was recorded many times. The V and J genes are TRBV28 and TRBJ2-1; D might be TRBD1 (6 bases). The germline gives CDR1 MDHEN, CDR2 SYDVKM. V was shortened by 6 bases and J by 8 bases, with 11 bases between the two germline ends. This CDR3 contains 12 residues. The CDR3 loop is CASSKGDHEQFF. The CDR3, as DNA: TGTGCCAGCAGCAAGGGGGATCATGAGCAGTTCTTC. The full variable domain, completed using reference TRBV28 and TRBJ2-1, is DVKVTQSSRYLVKRTGEKVFLECVQDMDHENMFWYRQDPGLGLRLIYFSYDVKMKEKGDIPEGYSVSREKKERFSLILESASTNQTSMYLCASSKGDHEQFFGPGTRLTVL.

The gene calls are TRBV27 and TRBJ2-4; D possibly corresponds to TRBD1 (5 bases). TRBJ2-5 matches the DNA end more closely, so the J call is doubtful. Germline loops: CDR1 MNHEY, CDR2 SMNVEV (reference sequence). CDR3 size: 15 residues. In DNA, the CDR3 is TGTGCCAGCAGTTTTTGGGCCAGGGATGGGGAGACCCAGTACTTC. Residues: CASSFWARDGETQYF.

The gene calls are TRBV5-1 and TRBJ2-7; the D call may be TRBD1 or TRBD2 (5 bases each). Germline CDR1 reads SGHRS; CDR2 reads YFSETQ. The V end was cut by 8 bases, the J end by 4 bases, with 22 bases between. The CDR3 has 15 amino acids. The CDR3 sequence is CASIGSSPGAYEQYF. CDR3 coding DNA: TGCGCCAGTATAGGGTCGTCCCCCGGGGCTTACGAGCAGTACTTC.

The rearrangement joins TRBV20-1 to TRBJ2-7; D is ambiguous. Deletions cut 1 base from V and 4 bases from J, with 11 bases between. Germline V gene data show CDR1 as DFQATT and CDR2 as SNEGSKA (reference sequence). The CDR3 has 13 amino acids. The DNA for the CDR3 is TGCAGTGCTAGAGTTTTGTTGGCTTACGAGCAGTACTTC. Its translation: CSARVLLAYEQYF.

The rearrangement links TRBV20-1 to TRBJ2-7; D perhaps matches TRBD2 (5 bases). With 1 base removed from V and 7 bases from J, the gap between germline ends came to 8 bases. The CDR3 is made up of 11 amino acids. Looked up from germline, CDR1 is DFQATT and CDR2 is SNEGSKA (reference sequence). CDR3 nucleotide sequence: TGCAGTGCTAGAGCTAGCAGTGAGCAGTACTTC. It encodes CSARASSEQYF.

J is TRBJ1-2 and V is TRBV4-1, with TRBD1 as a possible D gene (6 bases). V lost 2 bases and J lost 2, with 21 bases in between. CDR1 and CDR2 from the germline V gene are MGHRA and YSYEKL. This CDR3 is 18 amino acids long. The CDR3, as DNA: TGCGCCAGCAGCCAACTCGGGGGAAAACAGGGCGCGAACTATGGCTACACCTTC. It yields the protein CASSQLGGKQGANYGYTF.

This clonotype was seen a few times. This sequence joins TRBV5-1 and TRBJ2-1; 13 bases align to TRBD2. The CDR3 contains 14 residues. Looked up from germline, CDR1 is SGHRS and CDR2 is YFSETQ. V lost 7 bases, J lost 5 bases, and 3 bases stayed unmatched. In nucleotides, the CDR3 is TGCGCCAGCGGGGGGACTAGCGGGAACAATGAGCAGTTCTTC. It codes for CASGGTSGNNEQFF.

This clonotype was seen a few times. The gene calls are TRBV28 and TRBJ1-5; TRBD1 is a possible D gene (5 bases). The CDR3 spans 13 residues. Trimming took off 5 bases at V and 3 bases at J, with 8 bases between the two ends. Germline V gene data show CDR1 as MDHEN and CDR2 as SYDVKM. CDR3 in amino acids: CASSRGANQPQHF. The CDR3 DNA sequence: TGTGCCAGCAGTAGAGGGGCCAATCAGCCCCAGCATTTT.

The gene calls are TRBV11-2 and TRBJ2-4; D is ambiguous. V lost 3 bases and J 3 bases, leaving 6 bases between the germline ends. The CDR3 spans 13 residues. The V gene's germline CDR1 is SGHAT and CDR2 FQNNGV. CDR3: CASSFERKNIQYF. As DNA, the CDR3 is TGTGCCAGCAGCTTCGAGCGCAAAAACATTCAGTACTTC.

The chain links TRBV21-1 to TRBJ1-1; TRBD1 reflects the table's D call only, with no check against the DNA. TRBV21-1 is termed a pseudogene. The CDR3 extends over 16 amino acids. Here the CDR3 DNA reads TGTGCCAGCAGCAAGGGGGACAGGGGGACGTACACTGAAGCTTTCTTT. Protein product: CASSKGDRGTYTEAFF.

The genes are TRBV10-3 and TRBJ2-7, with D perhaps given as TRBD1 or TRBD2 (7 bases each). The CDR3 totals 14 residues. Trimming left V 0 bases short and J 5 bases short, with 11 bases between. Germline loops: CDR1 ENHRY, CDR2 SYGVKD. CDR3 protein: CAISESGGGDEQYF. The CDR3 region has the DNA TGTGCCATCAGTGAGTCGGGAGGGGGCGACGAGCAGTACTTC.

This chain connects TRBV27 to TRBJ2-1; TRBD2 aligns across 8 bases. The CDR3 has 15 amino acids. V lost 3 bases, J lost 10 bases, and 11 bases stayed unmatched. The V gene's germline CDR1 is MNHEY and CDR2 SMNVEV (reference sequence). CDR3 nucleotides: TGTGCCAGCAGTTTTCTGGCGGGAGGACCGGCCGAGCAGTTCTTC. Protein sequence: CASSFLAGGPAEQFF.

This clonotype was detected a few times. The chain couples TRBV6-5 to TRBJ1-1; the D is unclear. The CDR3 is made up of 12 amino acids. The V and J ends lost 2 bases and 4 bases respectively, with 5 bases between them. Per germline, CDR1 MNHEY and CDR2 SVGAGI. CDR3: CASSYIGTEAFF. CDR3 nucleotides: TGTGCCAGCAGTTACATAGGCACTGAAGCTTTCTTT.

This clonotype was recorded a few times. The V call is TRBV28, the J call TRBJ2-4; no clear D gene. This CDR3 region has 13 residues. Deletions cut 6 bases from V and 2 bases from J, with 8 bases between. CDR1 and CDR2 (germline): MDHEN, SYDVKM. The CDR3 region is CASRKLTKNIQYF. CDR3 DNA sequence: TGTGCCAGCAGGAAGCTGACCAAAAACATTCAGTACTTC. Using reference TRBV28 and TRBJ2-4 for the parts outside the CDR3, the full variable domain is DVKVTQSSRYLVKRTGEKVFLECVQDMDHENMFWYRQDPGLGLRLIYFSYDVKMKEKGDIPEGYSVSREKKERFSLILESASTNQTSMYLCASRKLTKNIQYFGAGTRLSVL.

This chain connects TRBV20-1 to TRBJ2-1; TRBD2 agrees at 10 bases. J lost 4 bases, V lost 0 bases, and 12 bases had no gene match. The CDR3 has 18 residues. CDR1 and CDR2 from the germline V gene are DFQATT and SNEGSKA (reference sequence). The chain's CDR3 is CSARDDQKSGGEYNEQFF. The CDR3 nucleotides are TGCAGTGCTAGAGATGACCAAAAAAGCGGGGGGGAATACAATGAGCAGTTCTTC.

This clonotype was counted between two and nine times. This sequence joins TRBV5-1 and TRBJ2-1; 7 nucleotides align to TRBD2. Germline V CDR1 and CDR2: SGHRS, YFSETQ. V trimming: 1 base; J trimming: 0 bases; junction bases outside the gene matches: 10. The CDR3 contains 18 residues. The CDR3 bases are TGCGCCAGCAGCTTGAGAGGGGCTAGCGGTCACTCCTACAATGAGCAGTTCTTC. This codes for CASSLRGASGHSYNEQFF.

This clonotype has more than one count but fewer than ten. The V call is TRBV5-1, the J call TRBJ2-4, with a possible D match to TRBD2 (6 bases). The CDR3 loop spans 17 amino acids. The germline CDR1 and CDR2 sequences are SGHRS and YFSETQ. V lost 0 bases and J 8 bases, leaving 21 bases between the germline ends. CDR3 protein: CASSLGPLAVTRDIQYF. CDR3 coding DNA: TGCGCCAGCAGCTTGGGGCCTTTAGCGGTAACGAGGGACATTCAGTACTTC.